A selection of T cell receptor beta chains follows, all from one sample in a study of T cells after yellow fever vaccination. TCRdb called the 5' RACE reads again in MiXCR, with one record for every CDR3 protein. The data hold some 340,000 distinct CDR3 sequences, with around a tenth observed a single time. Sequencing was performed on CD4+ T cells sorted from PBMCs, taken 45 days after the yellow fever booster vaccination. The receptors originated from a man in his late teens or twenties who received the YFV17D yellow fever vaccine. Both conserved end residues are part of each CDR3. A D gene is named only where the DNA matches it firmly. Rows give clone size only sometimes, using once, few, many, or a class for an expanded clone.

size,V,J,D,CDR3,DNA
few,TRBV5-1,TRBJ2-2,TRBD2,CASSLGGGSYNTGELFF,TGCGCCAGCAGCCTTGGCGGGGGTTCCTACAACACCGGGGAGCTGTTTTTT
few,TRBV20-1,TRBJ2-3,NA,CSASFRGTDTQYF,TGCAGTGCTAGCTTCAGGGGCACAGATACGCAGTATTTT
few,TRBV6-5,TRBJ1-6,NA,CASSYPGGKLHF,TGTGCCAGCAGTTACCCGGGGGGCAAACTCCACTTT
NA,TRBV4-3,TRBJ2-5,TRBD2,CASSRERVASGEGETQYF,TGCGCCAGCAGCCGAGAGAGGGTGGCTAGCGGGGAGGGAGAGACCCAGTACTTC
NA,TRBV29-1,TRBJ1-2,TRBD1,CSVDDRGIHGYTF,TGCAGCGTTGATGACAGGGGAATACATGGCTACACCTTC
few,TRBV9,TRBJ2-3,NA,CASSVAGPYPTDTQYF,TGTGCCAGCAGCGTAGCCGGGCCCTACCCCACAGATACGCAGTATTTT
NA,TRBV20-1,TRBJ1-4,NA,CSAFFPGGEKLFF,TGCAGTGCTTTCTTTCCGGGAGGTGAAAAACTGTTTTTT
few,TRBV7-9,TRBJ1-2,NA,CASSLDADYGYTF,TGTGCCAGCAGCTTAGATGCTGACTATGGCTACACCTTC
many,TRBV4-2,TRBJ1-2,TRBD1,CASTAQPGQSNYGYTF,TGTGCCAGCACCGCCCAACCGGGACAGTCGAACTATGGCTACACCTTC
NA,TRBV6-2/TRBV6-3,TRBJ1-1,NA,CASSDTGLAEAFF,TGTGCCAGCAGTGATACAGGGTTAGCCGAAGCTTTCTTT
NA,TRBV4-3,TRBJ2-3,NA,CASSPQAGSDTQYF,TGCGCCAGCAGCCCCCAGGCGGGGTCAGATACGCAGTATTTT
few,TRBV6-6,TRBJ1-6,TRBD1,CASRPTGSPLHF,TGTGCCAGCAGACCGACAGGGTCACCCCTCCACTTT
NA,TRBV12-3/TRBV12-4,TRBJ1-2,NA,CASTPLRAPGVDGYTF,TGTGCCAGCACCCCCTTGAGGGCGCCGGGGGTTGATGGCTACACCTTC
NA,TRBV6-6,TRBJ2-7,NA,CASKGYEQYF,TGTGCCAGCAAGGGCTACGAGCAGTACTTC
many,TRBV7-3,TRBJ2-3,NA,CASSLNGLGHTDTQYF,TGTGCCAGCAGCTTAAACGGGCTAGGTCACACAGATACGCAGTATTTT
many,TRBV10-3,TRBJ2-7,NA,CAISAGENYEQYF,TGTGCCATCAGTGCGGGGGAGAACTACGAGCAGTACTTC
few,TRBV6-2/TRBV6-3,TRBJ1-5,NA,CASSYRGQNQPQHF,TGTGCCAGCAGTTATCGGGGCCAGAATCAGCCCCAGCATTTT
NA,TRBV20-1,TRBJ1-5,NA,CSARGPGSNQPQHF,TGCAGTGCTAGAGGTCCAGGTAGCAATCAGCCCCAGCATTTT
few,TRBV6-6,TRBJ2-1,NA,CASSYGQGSSYNEQFF,TGTGCCAGCAGTTACGGCCAGGGAAGCTCCTACAATGAGCAGTTCTTC
few,TRBV12-3/TRBV12-4,TRBJ2-7,TRBD1,CASSWDRGNRQYF,TGTGCCAGCAGCTGGGACAGGGGAAATAGGCAGTACTTC
few,TRBV20-1,TRBJ1-1,NA,CSAPNAGTMNTEAFF,TGCAGTGCCCCTAATGCCGGGACAATGAACACTGAAGCTTTCTTT
NA,TRBV12-3/TRBV12-4,TRBJ1-3,NA,CASRPSRNTIYF,TGTGCCAGCAGGCCGTCTAGGAACACCATATATTTT
many,TRBV7-2,TRBJ2-3,NA,CASSPPGADTQYF,TGTGCCAGCAGCCCGCCCGGGGCAGATACGCAGTATTTT
NA,TRBV20-1,TRBJ2-6,NA,CSAIPLSGANVLTF,TGCAGTGCTATACCCCTCTCTGGGGCCAACGTCCTGACTTTC
few,TRBV9,TRBJ2-3,TRBD2,CASSVGLAGAPGDTQYF,TGTGCCAGCAGCGTAGGACTAGCGGGGGCCCCGGGAGATACGCAGTATTTT
few,TRBV6-2/TRBV6-3,TRBJ2-1,NA,CASSYPMAVEQFF,TGTGCCAGCAGTTACCCCATGGCGGTGGAGCAGTTCTTC
few,TRBV9,TRBJ2-1,NA,CASSVQGGDSYNEQFF,TGTGCCAGCAGCGTACAAGGGGGAGATTCCTACAATGAGCAGTTCTTC
NA,TRBV7-7,TRBJ2-2,NA,CATKRGQSTGELFF,TGTGCCACCAAGCGGGGACAATCCACCGGGGAGCTGTTTTTT
many,TRBV4-2,TRBJ2-2,NA,CASSQALANTGELFF,TGTGCCAGCAGCCAAGCCTTGGCGAACACCGGGGAGCTGTTTTTT
few,TRBV4-3,TRBJ1-1,NA,CASSRNWGADTEAFF,TGCGCCAGCAGCCGAAATTGGGGGGCTGACACTGAAGCTTTCTTT
NA,TRBV25-1,TRBJ1-1,NA,CASRRESFTEAFF,TGTGCCAGCAGAAGGGAAAGCTTCACTGAAGCTTTCTTT
few,TRBV9,TRBJ1-4,TRBD1,CASSTQRGLEEKLFF,TGTGCCAGCAGCACCCAAAGGGGGCTGGAAGAAAAACTGTTTTTT
NA,TRBV7-2,TRBJ2-7,TRBD1,CASSLATGNYEQYF,TGTGCCAGCAGCTTAGCGACAGGGAACTACGAGCAGTACTTC
NA,TRBV5-4,TRBJ1-3,NA,CASSLGGNSGNTIYF,TGTGCCAGCAGCTTGGGGGGGAACTCTGGAAACACCATATATTTT
NA,TRBV6-5,TRBJ2-7,NA,CASSYSSAKGYEQYF,TGTGCCAGCAGTTACTCTTCCGCGAAGGGGTACGAGCAGTACTTC
few,TRBV6-6,TRBJ1-2,NA,CASSYPRSQSYGYTF,TGTGCCAGCAGTTACCCCCGTTCGCAGAGCTATGGCTACACCTTC
few,TRBV24-1,TRBJ2-3,TRBD1,CATSSYPGQGYTDTQYF,TGTGCCACCAGCTCATACCCGGGACAGGGGTACACAGATACGCAGTATTTT
NA,TRBV6-1,TRBJ2-5,NA,CAGRETGETQYF,TGTGCCGGCCGGGAGACGGGGGAGACCCAGTACTTC
NA,TRBV7-8,TRBJ1-2,NA,CASSPMTLSSPNYGYTF,TGTGCCAGCAGCCCGATGACACTATCTTCGCCTAACTATGGCTACACCTTC
NA,TRBV12-3/TRBV12-4,TRBJ2-5,TRBD2,CASSSGVGETQYF,TGTGCCAGCAGTAGCGGGGTTGGGGAGACCCAGTACTTC
many,TRBV19,TRBJ1-5,NA,CASSIVPLLLQPQHF,TGTGCCAGTAGTATTGTCCCCCTTTTATTGCAGCCCCAGCATTTT
many,TRBV12-3/TRBV12-4,TRBJ2-1,NA,CASSLRVEQFF,TGTGCCAGCAGTTTGCGCGTTGAGCAGTTCTTC